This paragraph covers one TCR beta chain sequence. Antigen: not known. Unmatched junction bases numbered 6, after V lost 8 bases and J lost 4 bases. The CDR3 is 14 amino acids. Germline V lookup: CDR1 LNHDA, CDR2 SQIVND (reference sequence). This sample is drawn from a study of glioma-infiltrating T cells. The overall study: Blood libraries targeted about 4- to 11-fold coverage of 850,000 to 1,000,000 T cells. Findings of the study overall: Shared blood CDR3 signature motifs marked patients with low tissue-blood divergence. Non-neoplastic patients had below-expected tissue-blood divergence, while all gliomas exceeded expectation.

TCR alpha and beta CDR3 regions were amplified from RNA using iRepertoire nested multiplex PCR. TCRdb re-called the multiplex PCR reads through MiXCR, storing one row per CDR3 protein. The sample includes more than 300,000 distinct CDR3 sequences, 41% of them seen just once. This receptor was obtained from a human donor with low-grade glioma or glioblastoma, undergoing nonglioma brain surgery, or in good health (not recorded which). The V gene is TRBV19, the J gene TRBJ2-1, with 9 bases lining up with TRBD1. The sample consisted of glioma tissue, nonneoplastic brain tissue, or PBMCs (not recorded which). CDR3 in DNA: TGTGCCAGTCATCCGGGACAGGGATACAATGAGCAGTTCTTC. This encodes CASHPGQGYNEQFF. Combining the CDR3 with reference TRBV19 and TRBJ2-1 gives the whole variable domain DGGITQSPKYLFRKEGQNVTLSCEQNLNHDAMYWYRQDPGQGLRLIYYSQIVNDFQKGDIAEGYSVSREKKESFPLTVTSAQKNPTAFYLCASHPGQGYNEQFFGPGTRLTVL.